This passage covers 13 T cell receptor beta chains from one sample sequenced in a study of blood T cell repertoires in COVID-19 (dated by TCRdb to about 2020). The library was built by means of the immunoSEQ multiplex PCR assay. What TCRdb holds here is the immuneACCESS table cut down to in-frame rearrangements. Part of the clones is not present; checked against another copy, under half of the missing clones reflect an unresolved V gene, and the others are unexplained. The sample table contains approximately 70,000 clones; only one count was recorded for 75% to 95% of them. The ten largest clonotypes hold 4.8% of the sample. The sequenced sample was peripheral blood. These receptor sequences come from a woman aged 60-75 years with active COVID-19.

The chain couples TRBV5-1 to TRBJ2-1; the D is unclear. Trimming pared 0 bases from V and 6 bases from J, leaving 7 bases between. The CDR3 is 13 amino acids. Germline V lookup: CDR1 SGHRS, CDR2 YFSETQ. The CDR3 nucleotides are TGCGCCAGCAGCTTGGATAAACTCAATGAGCAGTTCTTC. Protein product: CASSLDKLNEQFF. Drawing the rest from reference TRBV5-1 and TRBJ2-1, the complete variable domain is KAGVTQTPRYLIKTRGQQVTLSCSPISGHRSVSWYQQTPGQGLQFLFEYFSETQRNKGNFPGRFSGRQFSNSRSEMNVSTLELGDSALYLCASSLDKLNEQFFGPGTRLTVL.

The chain recombines TRBV13 with TRBJ2-1; D call uncertain. The CDR3 sequence is 14 residues long. Looked up from germline, CDR1 is PRHDT and CDR2 is FYEKMQ (reference sequence). V was shortened by 6 bases and J by 8 bases, with 17 bases between the two germline ends. CDR3 sequence reads: CASSPPSRLDEQFF. CDR3 coding DNA: TGTGCCAGCAGTCCACCCTCCAGGTTGGATGAGCAGTTCTTC.

J is TRBJ2-5 and V is TRBV16; D gene ambiguous. Germline lookup yields CDR1 KGHSY and CDR2 FQNENV. The CDR3 runs 13 residues. Trimming left V 4 bases short and J 7 bases short, with 13 bases between. CDR3 in DNA: TGTGCCAGCAGCCTACTCCAAGAGGCGACCCAGTACTTC. Translated: CASSLLQEATQYF.

The CDR3 DNA is TGTGCCAGCAGTCTTCCCCAGGTTGGGGGCGATGAGCAGTTCTTC. It yields the protein CASSLPQVGGDEQFF. The chain carries TRBV6-6 and TRBJ2-1; D possibly corresponds to TRBD1 (6 bases). Germline V gene sequence: CDR1 MNHNY, CDR2 SVGAGI (reference sequence). Trimming stripped 5 bases from V and 8 bases from J, with 19 bases between. The CDR3 is 15 amino acids.

This clone has only one observation. The genes are TRBV30 and TRBJ1-5; 11 positions match TRBD1. This CDR3 region has 17 residues. Germline CDR1 reads GTSNPN; CDR2 reads SVGIG (reference sequence). Trimming at V came to 3 bases and at J to 7 bases, leaving 14 bases not matched to a gene. The DNA of the CDR3 is TGTGCCTGGAGCCACCGTCTCGGGACAGGGGGTAACCAGCCCCAGCATTTT. This encodes CAWSHRLGTGGNQPQHF.

V is TRBV19 and J is TRBJ2-2; 11 bases match TRBD2. V lost 4 bases to trimming and J lost 7 bases; unmatched junction nucleotides: 5. CDR1 and CDR2 from the germline V gene are LNHDA and SQIVND (reference sequence). The CDR3 runs 15 residues. CDR3 in amino acids: CASSTSGRTGGELFF. DNA of the CDR3: TGTGCCAGTAGTACTAGCGGGAGGACCGGCGGGGAGCTGTTTTTT. Together with reference TRBV19 and TRBJ2-2, the CDR3 gives the full variable domain: DGGITQSPKYLFRKEGQNVTLSCEQNLNHDAMYWYRQDPGQGLRLIYYSQIVNDFQKGDIAEGYSVSREKKESFPLTVTSAQKNPTAFYLCASSTSGRTGGELFFGEGSRLTVL.

The V call is TRBV7-2, the J call TRBJ1-6, with D maybe TRBD1 (6 bases). Germline CDR1 is SGHTA and CDR2 is FQGNSA. V was pared by 5 bases and J by 7 bases, with 21 bases between. This CDR3 spans 17 amino acids. As DNA, the CDR3 is TGTGCCAGCAGCCCCCTACCTACAGGGTTGAGGAATTCACCCCTCCACTTT. Translated: CASSPLPTGLRNSPLHF.

The chain recombines TRBV7-2 with TRBJ1-2; perhaps TRBD1 as D (6 bases). This CDR3 spans 13 amino acids. V lost 0 bases and J 6 bases, leaving 8 bases between the germline ends. Germline V gene sequence: CDR1 SGHTA, CDR2 FQGNSA. The chain's CDR3 is CASSLAPGDGYTF. The CDR3 DNA reads as TGTGCCAGCAGCTTAGCGCCAGGGGATGGCTACACCTTC. The variable domain in full, with the rest retrieved from reference TRBV7-2 and TRBJ1-2, is GAGVSQSPSNKVTEKGKDVELRCDPISGHTALYWYRQSLGQGLEFLIYFQGNSAPDKSGLPSDRFSAERTGGSVSTLTIQRTQQEDSAVYLCASSLAPGDGYTFGSGTRLTVV.

This clone was found once. The V and J genes are TRBV23-1 and TRBJ1-2; possible D gene TRBD1, 5 bases. TRBV23-1 is noted as an ORF with a role that remains uncertain. CDR3 size: 12 residues. V dropped 7 bases and J dropped 10 bases, with 16 bases sitting between them. CDR3 bases: TGCGCCAGCAAGAATCTCAGGGTTGCCTACACCTTC. This encodes CASKNLRVAYTF.

The chain recombines TRBV6-5 with TRBJ1-3; no clear D. Germline CDR1 MNHEY, CDR2 SVGAGI. The CDR3 extends over 13 amino acids. The germline V and J ends were trimmed by 0 bases and 4 bases, with 4 bases remaining between them. CDR3 in DNA: TGTGCCAGCAGTTACTCTCAAGGAAACACCATATATTTT. This gives the protein CASSYSQGNTIYF.

The CDR3 DNA is TGTGCCAGCAGCCTCCACCAGACAGGGCTTGGCTACACCTTC. It is translated as CASSLHQTGLGYTF. The chain uses TRBV11-2 and TRBJ1-2, with TRBD1 matching 7 bases. This CDR3 is built from 14 residues. V lost 5 bases, J lost 7 bases, and 10 bases stayed unmatched. Looked up from germline, CDR1 is SGHAT and CDR2 is FQNNGV.

The CDR3: CASSPEQGRGGYTF. CDR3 in DNA: TGTGCCAGTAGCCCGGAACAGGGGCGGGGTGGCTACACCTTC. V gene TRBV19 combines with J gene TRBJ1-2; 7 bases are a match to TRBD1. Trimming at V came to 6 bases and at J to 7 bases, leaving 11 bases not matched to a gene. This CDR3 is built from 14 residues. The germline V gene has CDR1 LNHDA and CDR2 SQIVND (reference sequence).

The rearrangement uses TRBV28 and TRBJ2-5; TRBD1 matches at 10 bases. The CDR3 covers 14 residues. Germline V gene data show CDR1 as MDHEN and CDR2 as SYDVKM. V was clipped by 7 bases and J by 4 bases; unmatched bases: 6. The CDR3 DNA sequence: TGTGCCAGCACCGACAGGGGGCGCCGAGAGACCCAGTACTTC. Its protein is CASTDRGRRETQYF.